Detailed here is one T cell receptor beta chain. Its antigen is as yet unknown. The CDR3 spans 13 residues. CDR1 and CDR2 (germline): LNHDA, SQIVND (reference sequence). V was cut by 6 bases and J by 2 bases, with 8 bases left in between. The data were taken from a study of T cell responses to AZD1222 COVID-19 vaccine. Turning to the study itself: Both about-4-week and about-12-week second-dose recipients were combined.

General observations from the study: Unmutated variant regions are reportedly targeted by nearly half of spike-specific TCRs. Only a handful of AZD1222 recipients tested seropositive at baseline. Donors, mostly white British, included more females; clonal diversity was possibly underestimated.

Assay: immunoSEQ multiplex PCR; the TCRdb copy retains only in-frame clones and omits some. The sample includes 250,000 or so clones, approximately 95% of them seen just once. This sequence was found in an adult in good health. J is TRBJ2-1 and V is TRBV19; perhaps TRBD1 as D (5 bases). Sample: peripheral blood, taken on day 0 of AZD1222 vaccination. This CDR3 is CASRQGPYNEQFF. CDR3 nucleotide sequence: TGTGCCAGTAGGCAGGGCCCCTACAATGAGCAGTTCTTC.